Described below is a single T cell receptor (beta chain) sequence and its context. The clone's antigen remains unknown. There are no base qualities to consult, and no much larger clone falls within one base. This sample was taken from a study of blood T cell repertoires in COVID-19 (dated by TCRdb to 2020 to 2021). General notes on the study: The collaborator samples originated in the United States, Italy and Spain and spanned the acute and convalescent phases of COVID-19. Subjects who had been exposed to COVID-19, were actively infected with it, or had recovered from it provided the deeply sampled blood TCRbeta repertoires that made up the dataset. The repertoires were made available in a free public database intended to serve as a resource for research on the immune response to SARS-CoV-2. The prospective study material was composed of cDNA or gDNA derived from T cells, B-cell-depleted T cells, or PBMCs. The samples were drawn from the first 160 participants of the ongoing ImmuneRACE study and from under 1,500 subjects provided by 6 global collaborators. Sample metadata almost always included a de-identified subject ID, COVID-19 status, age in years and sex. Where HLA class I and class II types were available, the types were taken from metadata supplied by the sample provider, not from assay-based typing. Results the study describes overall, beyond this receptor: The quantity of clinical and demographic metadata differed by source and by participant and was supplied without curation.

The immunoSEQ Assay, a bias-controlled multiplex PCR, was used to amplify TCRbeta CDR3 regions from genomic DNA. The original pipeline was this. Nucleated cell counts per sample were estimated from amplification of reference gene primers within the assay. To quantify the absolute abundance of each unique TCRbeta CDR3 rearrangement, sequence reads were collapsed and filtered. Productive Simpson clonality was computed per sample as the square root of Simpson's diversity index over productive rearrangements. TCRdb limited this immuneACCESS table to in-frame rearrangements with V and J called. A share of clones is missing; checked studies link under half to unresolved V genes, and the rest is unexplained. The DNA gave D and trimming, while V, J and clone size come from that table. Recorded for this sample are a few hundred thousand clones; approximately 88% of them occurred a single time. Clones ranked in the top ten supply around 8.9% of the sample.

Enrolling through a virtual design, the prospective study's participants ranged in age from roughly 18 to 90 years and lived across about two dozen United States geographic areas. In the prospective study, participants were assigned to cohorts based on the clinical history participants reported in a screening survey and a study questionnaire. Recovered participants in ImmuneRACE Cohort 3 were defined as having two consecutive negative NP/OP PCR tests, clearance from a healthcare professional, or resolution of symptoms. In the prospective study, whole blood, serum and a nasopharyngeal or oropharyngeal swab were collected from each participant by mobile phlebotomists. Prospective study participants could optionally give additional blood draws and questionnaires over an approximately 2-month period. Before DNA extraction, prospective study blood samples were shipped either frozen or at room temperature.

The junction carries 21 bases between V and J, which are trimmed by 2 bases and 12 bases respectively. As encoded in the germline V gene (reference sequence), CDR1 is SGHNT while CDR2 is YYREEE. The CDR3 runs 15 amino acids, cysteine and phenylalanine included. The CDR3 DNA has 45 bases and is translated from base 1. The V gene is TRBV5-4 and the J gene is TRBJ2-4; TRBD1 is a weak D gene call, 6 bases matching. This TCR came from a woman aged 18-35 years who had recovered from COVID-19. Sequenced: PBMCs or T cells enriched from blood (not recorded which). The encoded CDR3 is CASSLGRGPNLNQYF. The DNA sequence is given as TGTGCCAGCAGCTTAGGCAGGGGCCCCAACCTAAATCAGTACTTC.